This T cell receptor (beta chain) comes out of a study of cytomegalovirus exposure and HLA in healthy donors. Vbeta (60) and Jbeta (13) primers were used in the PCR. This table comes from immunoSEQ multiplex PCR, and its TCRdb copy is limited to in-frame clones, with some not included. The sample yields about 120,000 clones, around four fifths seen once. The study's findings and limits: Cytomegalovirus-associated TCR beta chains were listed, numbering around 150.

A note on this clone: Its antigen is undetermined.

The CDR3 loop spans 16 amino acids. Germline values: CDR1 MNHNS, CDR2 SASEGT. Trimming removed 2 bases from V and 4 bases from J, with 17 bases in between. This receptor was identified in a man younger than 45 in good health and CMV-seropositive. The rearrangement links TRBV6-1 to TRBJ1-2; D is possibly TRBD1 (5 bases). Sequencing input: PBMCs. CDR3 DNA: TGTGCCAGCAGTGAAAAGGGGAACCAGGCCCTCTATGGCTACACCTTC. Protein sequence: CASSEKGNQALYGYTF.